These 10 T cell receptor beta chains share one sample of origin, sequenced in a study of Ad26.COV2.S vaccination and SARS-CoV-2 variants. Measured with immunoSEQ multiplex PCR; TCRdb has only the in-frame clones, and not every one. The table has 440,000 or so clones, 90% seen once. Indicated treatment: around 19 received Ad26.COV2.S at low or high dose, single or two shots; 5 received placebo; per-sample allocation not given. Vaccine and placebo recipients were sampled on day 63 after the first injection. Sequencing was performed on peripheral blood, taken in a trial of Ad26.COV2.S vaccine versus placebo. The origin of the receptors is a person between 18 and 60 years old who received the Ad26.COV2.S COVID-19 vaccine or a placebo.

The chain combines TRBV15 with TRBJ2-1, with 7 positions matching TRBD2. Germline CDR1 and CDR2: LNHNV and YYDKDF (reference sequence). The J segment lost 6 bases and the V segment lost 0 bases, leaving 8 bases of the junction unmatched. This CDR3 spans 16 amino acids. CDR3 coding DNA: TGTGCCACCAGCAGAGACCTTCGGGGAGGGGCCAATGAGCAGTTCTTC. It specifies CATSRDLRGGANEQFF.

The genes are TRBV6-1 and TRBJ1-2; no firm D call. This CDR3 region has 15 residues. Trimming removed 0 bases from V and 4 bases from J, with 12 bases in between. CDR1 and CDR2 (germline): MNHNS, SASEGT. The CDR3 nucleotides are TGTGCCAGCAGTGAAGCAGAGGGTCGGGGCTATGGCTACACCTTC. Its protein is CASSEAEGRGYGYTF.

The chain uses TRBV7-6 and TRBJ1-3, with no clear D. There are 15 residues in the CDR3. Deletions cut 0 bases from V and 0 bases from J, with 6 bases between. Germline V CDR1 and CDR2: SGHVS, FNYEAQ. CDR3 loop: CASSLASSSGNTIYF. As DNA, the CDR3 is TGTGCCAGCAGCTTAGCTTCTAGCTCTGGAAACACCATATATTTT. The full variable domain, rest sourced from reference TRBV7-6 and TRBJ1-3, is GAGVSQSPRYKVTKRGQDVALRCDPISGHVSLYWYRQALGQGPEFLTYFNYEAQQDKSGLPNDRFSAERPEGSISTLTIQRTEQRDSAMYRCASSLASSSGNTIYFGEGSWLTVV.

This chain connects TRBV10-3 to TRBJ1-5; 7 bases are shared with TRBD1. The CDR3 runs to 14 residues. Germline loops: CDR1 ENHRY, CDR2 SYGVKD. V shed 4 bases, J shed 2 bases, and the junction held 2 bases outside the gene matches. Written as DNA, the CDR3 is TGTGCCATCAGTGTAGGGACAGGCAATCAGCCCCAGCATTTT. Protein: CAISVGTGNQPQHF.

This chain links TRBV6-5 with TRBJ1-5, with 9 bases fitting TRBD1. This CDR3 is built from 14 residues. Germline CDR1 reads MNHEY; CDR2 reads SVGAGI. V shed 6 bases, J shed 7 bases, and the junction held 7 bases outside the gene matches. The CDR3 reads CASSRDRVGQPQHF. The CDR3 DNA sequence: TGTGCCAGCAGCCGGGACAGGGTTGGGCAGCCCCAGCATTTT.

This chain uses TRBV4-2 with TRBJ1-5, with 7 bases matching TRBD1. Germline V gene lookup returns CDR1 LGHNA and CDR2 YNFKEQ. With 1 base clipped from V and 5 bases from J, the junction kept 8 bases outside the gene matches. The CDR3 runs 16 residues. For the CDR3, the DNA is TGTGCCAGCAGCCAAGCAGGGGGACAAGACCATCAGCCCCAGCATTTT. It is translated as CASSQAGGQDHQPQHF.

The gene calls are TRBV7-2 and TRBJ2-1; 7 bases map to TRBD1. V trimming: 5 bases; J trimming: 6 bases; junction bases outside the gene matches: 7. This CDR3 contains 14 residues. Per germline, CDR1 SGHTA and CDR2 FQGNSA. The CDR3 DNA reads as TGTGCCAGCAGCGTAAGGCAGGGGGTCAATGAGCAGTTCTTC. Translated, it gives CASSVRQGVNEQFF.

The rearrangement links TRBV5-8 to TRBJ2-3; D could derive from TRBD1 or TRBD2 (5 bases each). Germline-derived CDR1 and CDR2 are SGHTS and YDEGEE. This CDR3 spans 13 amino acids. V was trimmed by 0 bases and J by 6 bases, leaving 8 bases between them. The CDR3 region has the DNA TGTGCCAGCAGCTTGGAGGGGAGCGATACGCAGTATTTT. It codes for CASSLEGSDTQYF.

The chain has TRBV27 and TRBJ1-5; 7 bases align to TRBD1. Trimming removed 5 bases from V and 6 bases from J; junction bases left unmatched: 4. CDR3 length: 13 residues. Per the germline V gene, CDR1 is MNHEY and CDR2 is SMNVEV (reference sequence). CDR3 in DNA: TGTGCCAGCAGTGCTGACAGGGCTCAGCCCCAGCATTTT. Its protein is CASSADRAQPQHF.

The rearrangement joins TRBV5-4 to TRBJ2-1; TRBD2 matches at 9 bases. V was pared by 2 bases and J by 3 bases, with 3 bases of the junction left unmatched. This CDR3 has 15 residues. From germline, CDR1 is SGHNT and CDR2 YYREEE (reference sequence). The CDR3 loop is CASSLQTSGYNEQFF. CDR3 coding DNA: TGTGCCAGCAGCTTACAGACTAGCGGCTACAATGAGCAGTTCTTC.